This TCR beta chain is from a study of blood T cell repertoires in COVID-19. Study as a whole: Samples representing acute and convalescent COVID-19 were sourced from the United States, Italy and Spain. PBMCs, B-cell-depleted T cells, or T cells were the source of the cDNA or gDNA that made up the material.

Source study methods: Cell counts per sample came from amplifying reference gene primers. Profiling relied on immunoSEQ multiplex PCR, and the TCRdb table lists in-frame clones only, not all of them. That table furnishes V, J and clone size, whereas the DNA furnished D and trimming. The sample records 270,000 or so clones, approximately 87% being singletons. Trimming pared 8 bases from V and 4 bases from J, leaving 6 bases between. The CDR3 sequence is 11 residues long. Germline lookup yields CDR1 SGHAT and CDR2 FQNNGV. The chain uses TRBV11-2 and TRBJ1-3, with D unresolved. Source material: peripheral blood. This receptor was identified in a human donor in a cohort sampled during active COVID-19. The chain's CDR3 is CASVVGNTIYF. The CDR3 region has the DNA TGTGCCAGCGTCGTCGGAAACACCATATATTTT.